This T cell receptor (beta chain) came from a study of blood T cells in healthy people across ages (dated by TCRdb to between 2014 and 2016). Turning to the overall study: In model experiments, template switching captured roughly one uniquely barcoded TCR beta cDNA molecule for every two T cells. Two additional independent replicas of 1 million unique cDNA reads from the same blood draw were analyzed for two donors (one aged 18 to 30 and one aged 80 or older). To avoid experimental bias, donors of different ages were randomly spread across the sequencing lanes. The donors were divided into four age groups: young (average around 16 years), middle-aged (around 37), aged (approximately 62) and long-lived (about 90). Using deep sequencing normalized with unique cDNA molecular identifiers, the study measured how TCR beta repertoire diversity changes with age. Here is what the overall study found, with its caveats: Compared with the aged group, the long-lived group had more naive CD4+ T cells, fewer expanded clones and increased TCR diversity, a pattern suggesting age selection. Since profiling was done on bulk unsorted PBMCs, naive and antigen-experienced compartments could not be conclusively compared. Total diversity estimates from one million sequenced T cells were considered lower bounds and underestimates. Because the CMV infection status of the donors was unknown, age-related changes in expanded clonotypes may potentially have been confounded. Observed TCR beta diversity per million T cells fell roughly linearly with age, and a significant reduction was already apparent by age roughly 40. Observed TCR beta diversity correlated strongly with the percentage of naive T cells measured by flow cytometry.

Trimmed from V: 5 bases; trimmed from J: 4 bases; junction bases lacking a gene match: 10. The germline V gene (reference sequence) sets CDR1 to DFQATT and CDR2 to SNEGSKA. The CDR3 runs 15 amino acids, cysteine and phenylalanine included. This entry keeps only the CDR3 DNA: 45 bases, framed from base 1. The method was 5' RACE. The sequencer was an Illumina HiSeq 2500. The second PCR ran for roughly 7 to 12 cycles and used a J-beta primer mix along with a sample-barcoded 5' primer. A template-switch 5' adaptor carrying 12 random nucleotides introduced a unique molecular identifier onto each TCR beta cDNA molecule. Each sample yielded at least 3 million CDR3-containing paired-end reads. All of the RNA was converted into first-strand cDNA using the Mint cDNA synthesis kit, with a TRBC-specific oligonucleotide serving as the primer. Following uracil-DNA glycosylase treatment, all cDNA underwent a first 18-cycle PCR with the universal primers M1SS and BC2_uni_R. The paper's data handling went like this. Normalization of each sample was performed by random selection of 1 million high-quality reads, each carrying a distinct molecular identifier. Reads sharing molecular identifiers were discarded rather than binned into consensus sequences. MiTCR, with a Q25 quality threshold and the strictest error-elimination algorithm, was used for CDR3 identification, clonotype clustering and error correction. A nonparametric unseen species model with Euler transformation was used to estimate lower-bound total TCR beta diversity. Through fastp at Q25 and MiXCR, TCRdb rebuilt clones from the public reads, retaining in-frame beta chains. One record per CDR3 amino acid sequence lists the most common genes and DNA. The V and J calls reflect TCRdb's pipeline rather than the authors' work. Here the sample has roughly 650,000 distinct CDR3 sequences; about 30% occur a single time. Roughly 15% of the sample comes from the top ten.

As to this clonotype: This receptor's antigen is unknown. No much larger clonotype is one base removed from it; base qualities were not supplied.

Donors were 30 to 45 systemically healthy Caucasian individuals from Russia aged 6 to 90 years. Roughly 9 milliliters of peripheral blood were drawn from each donor into EDTA-treated Vacutainer tubes. PBMCs were isolated by Ficoll-Paque density-gradient centrifugation, with at least 6 million obtained per sample. Total RNA was extracted from PBMCs with Trizol reagent, with at least 5 micrograms obtained per sample. The percentages of naive CD45RAhigh/CD27high T cells were determined by flow cytometry on a PBMC aliquot from every donor. This sequence was found in a woman aged 80 or over in good health. Donor details come from another sample of the same person, matched by shared clones. The receptor chain draws on TRBV20-1 and TRBJ2-1, with 8 junctional bases fitting TRBD2. Sequencing was carried out using blood. The CDR3 reads as follows: CSAPRPGLGYNEQFF. The sequence in DNA is TGCAGTGCTCCAAGACCGGGACTAGGGTACAATGAGCAGTTCTTC.